Listed below are T cell receptor beta chains from one sample, sequenced in a study of shared clonotypes between healthy human individuals. Sequenced by immunoSEQ multiplex PCR; TCRdb stores in-frame clones only, minus some. The repertoire includes more than 2,000,000 clones, more than 80% of them detected once, and over 0.12% sits in the top ten. The specimen was naive CD4+ T cells sorted from blood. All receptors derive from a young man in good health. Each CDR3 is given with its conserved first and last residue. D genes are given only for firm matches. Only some rows state a clone size, as once, few, many or a class for expanded clones.

V gene: TRBV6-5; J gene: TRBJ1-2; clone size: -; D gene: TRBD1; CDR3 protein: CASSYQDRDYGYTF; CDR3 DNA: TGTGCCAGCAGTTACCAAGACAGGGACTATGGCTACACCTTC
V gene: TRBV29-1; J gene: TRBJ2-7; clone size: -; D gene: -; CDR3 protein: CSVRALTGFHEQYF; CDR3 DNA: TGCAGCGTTAGGGCCCTTACGGGATTCCACGAGCAGTACTTC
V gene: TRBV10-3; J gene: TRBJ2-5; clone size: -; D gene: TRBD1; CDR3 protein: CAISMGQKETQYF; CDR3 DNA: TGTGCCATCAGCATGGGACAGAAAGAGACCCAGTACTTC
V gene: TRBV9; J gene: TRBJ2-3; clone size: -; D gene: -; CDR3 protein: CASSVGFETDTQYF; CDR3 DNA: TGTGCCAGCAGCGTCGGGTTCGAGACAGATACGCAGTATTTT
V gene: TRBV7-3; J gene: TRBJ2-3; clone size: -; D gene: -; CDR3 protein: CASSLTGSMDTQYF; CDR3 DNA: TGTGCCAGCAGCTTAACGGGTAGCATGGATACGCAGTATTTT
V gene: TRBV6-5; J gene: TRBJ2-7; clone size: -; D gene: -; CDR3 protein: CASSDGSPPEQYF; CDR3 DNA: TGTGCCAGCAGTGACGGGTCACCCCCCGAGCAGTACTTC
V gene: TRBV18; J gene: TRBJ2-3; clone size: -; D gene: -; CDR3 protein: CASSLSTGIGTDTQYF; CDR3 DNA: TGTGCCAGCTCACTTAGCACAGGGATCGGCACAGATACGCAGTATTTT
V gene: TRBV5-4; J gene: TRBJ2-5; clone size: -; D gene: -; CDR3 protein: CASSLGQQETQYF; CDR3 DNA: TGTGCCAGCAGCTTGGGGCAGCAAGAGACCCAGTACTTC
V gene: TRBV5-1; J gene: TRBJ2-3; clone size: once; D gene: -; CDR3 protein: CASSLASGQGTDTQYF; CDR3 DNA: TGCGCCAGCAGCTTGGCCTCGGGCCAGGGGACAGATACGCAGTATTTT
V gene: TRBV2; J gene: TRBJ1-2; clone size: -; D gene: -; CDR3 protein: CASVRTFYTF; CDR3 DNA: TGTGCCAGCGTCAGAACCTTCTACACCTTC
V gene: TRBV7-2; J gene: TRBJ2-7; clone size: -; D gene: -; CDR3 protein: CASSLGRTLESGQYF; CDR3 DNA: TGTGCCAGCAGCTTGGGTCGGACTTTGGAATCCGGGCAGTACTTC
V gene: TRBV21-1; J gene: TRBJ1-3; clone size: -; D gene: -; CDR3 protein: CASSIKTRVEGASGNTIYF; CDR3 DNA: TGTGCCAGCAGCATAAAAACCCGGGTAGAGGGGGCGTCTGGAAACACCATATATTTT
V gene: TRBV7-6; J gene: TRBJ1-2; clone size: -; D gene: TRBD1; CDR3 protein: CASSQTTGDFGYTF; CDR3 DNA: TGTGCCAGCAGTCAGACGACAGGGGACTTTGGCTACACCTTC
V gene: TRBV6-1; J gene: TRBJ2-1; clone size: -; D gene: -; CDR3 protein: CASSESKAGNNEQFF; CDR3 DNA: TGTGCCAGCAGTGAATCTAAGGCAGGGAACAATGAGCAGTTCTTC
V gene: TRBV2; J gene: TRBJ1-2; clone size: -; D gene: -; CDR3 protein: CASSAMNIHGYGYTF; CDR3 DNA: TGTGCCAGCAGTGCCATGAATATCCATGGGTATGGCTACACCTTC
V gene: TRBV5-6; J gene: TRBJ2-1; clone size: -; D gene: TRBD2; CDR3 protein: CASSRERGEQFF; CDR3 DNA: TGTGCCAGCTCGCGGGAGAGGGGTGAGCAGTTCTTC
V gene: TRBV9; J gene: TRBJ2-3; clone size: -; D gene: -; CDR3 protein: CASSVGRGVNTQYF; CDR3 DNA: TGTGCCAGCAGCGTAGGGAGGGGGGTCAATACGCAGTATTTT
V gene: TRBV6-1; J gene: TRBJ2-4; clone size: -; D gene: -; CDR3 protein: CASSWEMNIQYF; CDR3 DNA: TGTGCCAGCAGTTGGGAGATGAACATTCAGTACTTC
V gene: TRBV10-3; J gene: TRBJ2-7; clone size: -; D gene: TRBD2; CDR3 protein: CANYILADASYEQYF; CDR3 DNA: TGTGCCAACTATATTCTAGCGGATGCCTCCTACGAGCAGTACTTC
V gene: TRBV7-3; J gene: TRBJ2-3; clone size: -; D gene: -; CDR3 protein: CASSLTGPVGGGTDTQYF; CDR3 DNA: TGTGCCAGCAGCCTGACCGGGCCAGTGGGGGGTGGCACAGATACGCAGTATTTT
V gene: TRBV19; J gene: TRBJ2-3; clone size: -; D gene: -; CDR3 protein: CASSIVGLSTDMQYF; CDR3 DNA: TGTGCCAGTAGTATAGTTGGACTGAGCACAGATATGCAGTATTTT
V gene: TRBV10-3; J gene: TRBJ2-7; clone size: -; D gene: -; CDR3 protein: CAISEGGYEQYF; CDR3 DNA: TGTGCCATCAGTGAAGGCGGGTACGAGCAGTACTTC
V gene: TRBV30; J gene: TRBJ1-1; clone size: -; D gene: -; CDR3 protein: CAWSRGSLLKNTEAFF; CDR3 DNA: TGTGCCTGGAGTCGGGGCAGCCTACTCAAGAACACTGAAGCTTTCTTT
V gene: TRBV4-1; J gene: TRBJ1-2; clone size: few; D gene: TRBD1; CDR3 protein: CASSQPDRQGAYGYTF; CDR3 DNA: TGCGCCAGCAGCCAGCCCGATCGACAGGGGGCTTATGGCTACACCTTC
V gene: TRBV20-1; J gene: TRBJ2-5; clone size: -; D gene: -; CDR3 protein: CSALGLNEEYF; CDR3 DNA: TGCAGTGCCCTTGGACTTAACGAGGAGTACTTC